The clone carrying this T cell receptor (beta chain) has a count of ten or more. Trimming cost V 6 bases and J 9 bases, with 12 bases left between them. The CDR3 contains 13 residues. Researchers took RNA transcripts and amplified the TCR beta CDR3 regions from them. First-round RT-PCR targeting the TCR CDR3 was performed with the HTBI primer set. TCRdb processed the multiplex PCR reads anew with MiXCR; each CDR3 protein has one entry. This sample has 750,000 to 950,000 distinct CDR3 sequences, with about two fifths found just once. These data are taken from a study of T cells in Graves' hyperthyroidism and ophthalmopathy. No ophthalmopathy progression within 18 months constituted stable Graves' hyperthyroidism. Lactation, pregnancy, other autoimmune disease or uncontrolled infection excluded patients. Fresh peripheral blood, 9.5 to 10 ml of it, supplied the PBMCs.

The receptor comes from a man between 18 and 35 years old with Graves' hyperthyroidism. The genes are TRBV12-3 or TRBV12-4 and TRBJ1-6; D unresolved. Sequences were obtained from blood. Here the CDR3 DNA reads TGTGCCAGCAGCCTAGGCGTGGTTTCACCCCTCCACTTT. This sequence encodes CASSLGVVSPLHF.